These 25 T cell receptor beta chains were sequenced from one sample in a study of neurological immune-mediated disorders. Each CDR3 protein gets one entry after TCRdb re-called the 5' RACE reads with MiXCR. The sample yields tens of thousands of distinct CDR3 sequences, 10% seen once. Material for sequencing was PBMCs. The source of these receptors is a man in his forties in good health.

This clonotype was counted many times. The chain recombines TRBV3-1 with TRBJ1-5, with unresolved D. Deletions cut 1 base from V and 4 bases from J, with 5 bases between. This CDR3 has 13 amino acids. Germline CDR1 and CDR2: LGHDT and YNNKEL (reference sequence). CDR3 protein: CASSQAQNQPQHF. The CDR3 coding sequence is TGTGCCAGCAGCCAAGCGCAGAATCAGCCCCAGCATTTT.

Ten or more counts support this clonotype. This chain uses TRBV7-2 with TRBJ2-1; 11 bases are shared with TRBD2. V was clipped by 5 bases and J by 9 bases; unmatched bases: 12. There are 16 residues in the CDR3. The germline CDR1 and CDR2 sequences are SGHTA and FQGNSA. CDR3 in amino acids: CASSLLGLAGSREQFF. CDR3 sequence (DNA): TGTGCCAGCAGCCTTCTTGGACTAGCGGGTTCTCGTGAGCAGTTCTTC.

This clonotype was detected ten times or more. This chain uses TRBV20-1 with TRBJ2-4; D is ambiguous. V was pared by 3 bases and J by 0 bases, with 12 bases between. Germline V gene lookup returns CDR1 DFQATT and CDR2 SNEGSKA (reference sequence). The CDR3 sequence is 15 residues long. In DNA form, the CDR3 reads TGCAGTGCTAGTCAGGACGAGGTAGCCAAAAACATTCAGTACTTC. It translates to CSASQDEVAKNIQYF.

This clonotype was counted ten times or more. The chain is built from TRBV2 and TRBJ2-3; a possible D gene is TRBD1 (5 bases). Germline lookup yields CDR1 SNHLY and CDR2 FYNNEI. Trimming removed 5 bases at V and 0 bases at J, with 18 bases between. The CDR3 extends over 17 amino acids. CDR3 protein: CASSLRKGKTSTDTQYF. The CDR3 coding sequence is TGTGCCAGCAGTTTAAGAAAGGGGAAAACTAGCACAGATACGCAGTATTTT.

This clonotype has a count of ten or more. The V call is TRBV12-3 or TRBV12-4, the J call TRBJ2-7; TRBD2 matches 9 bases. Germline trimming cut 5 bases from V and 4 bases from J; bases unmatched to any gene: 9. CDR3 length equals 15 residues. The CDR3 is CASSPIAGVVYEQYF. The CDR3 DNA sequence: TGTGCCAGCAGTCCCATAGCGGGAGTTGTGTACGAGCAGTACTTC.

This clonotype showed up just a few times. The V call is TRBV5-6, the J call TRBJ2-7; D unresolved. V was clipped by 1 base and J by 2 bases, with 7 bases between them. The CDR3 covers 13 residues. Germline V gene sequence: CDR1 SGHDT, CDR2 YYEEEE. The CDR3 here is CASSLNSAYEQYF. In nucleotides, the CDR3 is TGTGCCAGCAGCTTGAACAGTGCCTACGAGCAGTACTTC.

This clonotype was seen ten or more times. The V call is TRBV5-1, the J call TRBJ2-5; tentatively, D is TRBD1 or TRBD2 (7 bases each). Trimming shortened V by 4 bases and J by 5 bases, and 21 bases separated the two germline ends. Germline CDR1 reads SGHRS; CDR2 reads YFSETQ. This CDR3 contains 16 residues. CDR3 sequence (DNA): TGCGCCAGCAGCCCCCTATCAGGGGGGGCACGGGAGACCCAGTACTTC. This gives the protein CASSPLSGGARETQYF.

At least ten counts were recorded for this clonotype. J is TRBJ1-1 and V is TRBV29-1; weak D call: TRBD1 (6 bases). Germline V lookup: CDR1 SQVTM, CDR2 ANQGSEA. The V gene lost 7 bases and the J gene lost 0 bases, with 9 bases spanning the gap. The CDR3 has 12 residues. CDR3 bases: TGCAGCGCCGGACAGATGAACACTGAAGCTTTCTTT. This translates into CSAGQMNTEAFF.

This clonotype showed up many times. The CDR3 nucleotides read TGCAGCGTTGAACTACGTCGTGGTCAGCCCCAGCATTTT. This translates into CSVELRRGQPQHF. This chain joins TRBV29-1 and TRBJ1-5, with unresolved D. V shed 2 bases and J shed 6 bases, with 11 bases lying between them. CDR3 size: 13 residues. Per germline, CDR1 SQVTM and CDR2 ANQGSEA. The variable domain in full, with the rest retrieved from reference TRBV29-1 and TRBJ1-5, is SAVISQKPSRDICQRGTSLTIQCQVDSQVTMMFWYRQQPGQSLTLIATANQGSEATYESGFVIDKFPISRPNLTFSTLTVSNMSPEDSSIYLCSVELRRGQPQHFGDGTRLSIL.

Comments on this clonotype: A clone one base away is much larger, so this may be a read error. The chain links TRBV15 to TRBJ1-1; D call uncertain. Germline values: CDR1 LNHNV, CDR2 YYDKDF (reference sequence). The CDR3 runs 14 residues. The V end lost 6 bases, the J end lost 0 bases, and 11 bases lay between the germline ends. CDR3 bases: TGTGCCACCAGTGCCGCGGACTTGAACACTGAAGCTTTCTTT. It encodes CATSAADLNTEAFF.

This clonotype showed up many times. The chain combines TRBV7-2 with TRBJ2-2, with unresolved D. Trimming cost V 5 bases and J 1 base, with 8 bases left between them. The germline gives CDR1 SGHTA, CDR2 FQGNSA. The CDR3 is 14 residues long. CDR3 protein: CASSPPRNTGELFF. CDR3 nucleotide sequence: TGTGCCAGCAGCCCCCCAAGGAACACCGGGGAGCTGTTTTTT.

In its sample, this clonotype was seen many times. The CDR3 nucleotides are TGCAGTGCTAGAGATCTCGCGGGGAATTCCTACGAGCAGTACTTC. Protein sequence: CSARDLAGNSYEQYF. The chain is built from TRBV20-1 and TRBJ2-7; D possibly corresponds to TRBD2 (6 bases). This CDR3 comprises 15 residues. Per the germline V gene, CDR1 is DFQATT and CDR2 is SNEGSKA (reference sequence). V lost 0 bases and J 1 base, leaving 13 bases between the germline ends.

This clonotype was detected ten times or more. The chain employs TRBV6-1 and TRBJ2-3; possible D gene TRBD2, 5 bases. V was clipped by 6 bases and J by 3 bases, with 10 bases between them. In germline, CDR1 is MNHNS, CDR2 SASEGT. The length of the CDR3 is 13 residues. The CDR3 loop is CASRSLATDTQYF. Here the CDR3 DNA reads TGTGCCAGCAGAAGTTTAGCGACAGATACGCAGTATTTT.

This clonotype was found many times. The rearrangement joins TRBV7-2 to TRBJ2-2; tentatively, D is TRBD2 (5 bases). Trimming stripped 2 bases from V and 7 bases from J, with 11 bases between. The CDR3 runs to 14 residues. CDR1 and CDR2 (germline): SGHTA, FQGNSA. CDR3 amino acids: CASSLTSEGGELFF. The DNA of the CDR3 is TGTGCCAGCAGCTTAACCTCAGAGGGCGGGGAGCTGTTTTTT.

This clonotype was detected only a few times. V is TRBV4-2 and J is TRBJ1-1; TRBD1 might be the D (5 bases). V dropped 0 bases and J dropped 1 base, with 9 bases sitting between them. The CDR3 covers 15 residues. Looked up from germline, CDR1 is LGHNA and CDR2 is YNFKEQ. The DNA for the CDR3 is TGTGCCAGCAGCCAAGATCCAGGGTCGAACACTGAAGCTTTCTTT. This sequence encodes CASSQDPGSNTEAFF.

This clonotype has ten or more counts. V is TRBV9 and J is TRBJ1-2; D uncertain. Deletions cut 3 bases from V and 12 bases from J, with 12 bases between. Germline V lookup: CDR1 SGDLS, CDR2 YYNGEE. The CDR3 totals 11 residues. The CDR3 nucleotides are TGTGCCAGCAGCGCGCCTGGGGATCACACCTTC. This codes for CASSAPGDHTF.

This clonotype was counted ten times or more. The chain couples TRBV7-3 to TRBJ2-1; 10 bases line up with TRBD2. The CDR3 consists of 14 residues. The junction had 1 base not matched to a gene; V was cut back by 3 bases and J by 5 bases. CDR1 and CDR2 from the germline V gene are SGHTA and FQGTGA. CDR3 loop: CASSFSGGDNEQFF. The CDR3 coding sequence is TGTGCCAGCAGCTTCAGCGGGGGGGACAATGAGCAGTTCTTC.

This clonotype was picked up a small number of times. This chain connects TRBV7-9 to TRBJ2-2; no definite D call. The germline gives CDR1 SEHNR, CDR2 FQNEAQ (reference sequence). The CDR3 has 12 residues. With 1 base removed from V and 9 bases from J, the gap between germline ends came to 6 bases. DNA for the CDR3: TGTGCCAGCAGCTTAGGTGGAAGGGAGCTGTTTTTT. This codes for CASSLGGRELFF.

This clonotype has ten or more counts. The V gene is TRBV24-1, the J gene TRBJ2-1; 12 positions agree with TRBD2. CDR1 KGHDR and CDR2 SFDVKD come from the germline V gene. After removal of 4 bases from V and 4 bases from J, the junction contained 10 bases not matched to a gene. This CDR3 is 18 amino acids long. In nucleotides, the CDR3 is TGTGCCACCAGTGACCGAAATACAGGACTAGCGGGGTACAATGAGCAGTTCTTC. Its protein product is CATSDRNTGLAGYNEQFF.

This clonotype was observed many times. The V call is TRBV15, the J call TRBJ2-1; 7 bases line up with TRBD1. Trimming took 0 bases from V and 7 from J; bases not matched to a gene: 6. The germline gives CDR1 LNHNV, CDR2 YYDKDF (reference sequence). CDR3 size: 15 residues. CDR3 amino acids: CATSRDSGTENEQFF. CDR3 nucleotides: TGTGCCACCAGCAGAGATTCGGGGACAGAAAATGAGCAGTTCTTC.

The sample holds many counts of this clonotype. J is TRBJ2-3 and V is TRBV7-9, with unresolved D. Germline CDR1 is SEHNR and CDR2 is FQNEAQ (reference sequence). This CDR3 spans 12 amino acids. V was trimmed by 5 bases and J by 3 bases, leaving 6 bases between them. DNA of the CDR3: TGTGCCAGCAGCGAGAAGACAGATACGCAGTATTTT. This sequence encodes CASSEKTDTQYF.

This clonotype was counted ten times or more. This chain joins TRBV27 and TRBJ2-3, with D possibly matching TRBD1 (6 bases). The length of the CDR3 is 14 residues. The V and J ends lost 3 bases and 2 bases respectively, with 9 bases between them. The germline CDR1 and CDR2 sequences are MNHEY and SMNVEV (reference sequence). The CDR3 protein is CASSLLGATDTQYF. For the CDR3, the DNA is TGTGCCAGCAGTTTGCTGGGGGCCACAGATACGCAGTATTTT.

This clonotype has just a few counts. The genes are TRBV5-1 and TRBJ2-7; 7 bases match TRBD1. Germline assignment: CDR1 SGHRS and CDR2 YFSETQ. V trimming: 3 bases; J trimming: 2 bases; junction bases outside the gene matches: 2. This CDR3 comprises 13 residues. CDR3 residues: CASSWDRAYEQYF. Written as DNA, the CDR3 is TGCGCCAGCAGCTGGGACAGAGCCTACGAGCAGTACTTC.

This clonotype occurred many times. The chain has TRBV5-5 and TRBJ1-5; perhaps TRBD1 as D (5 bases). The CDR3 sequence is 14 residues long. The germline V gene has CDR1 SGHKS and CDR2 YYEKEE (reference sequence). V dropped 3 bases and J dropped 4 bases, with 11 bases sitting between them. CDR3 coding DNA: TGTGCCAGCAGCTCGGGGACGGGAAATCAGCCCCAGCATTTT. Translating gives CASSSGTGNQPQHF.

A single count supports this clonotype. J is TRBJ2-7 and V is TRBV12-3 or TRBV12-4; TRBD1 is a possible D gene (6 bases). V was trimmed by 5 bases and J by 0 bases, leaving 11 bases between them. There are 14 residues in the CDR3. The CDR3 loop reads CASSRQANSYEQYF. In DNA form, the CDR3 reads TGTGCCAGCAGTCGACAGGCCAACTCCTACGAGCAGTACTTC.